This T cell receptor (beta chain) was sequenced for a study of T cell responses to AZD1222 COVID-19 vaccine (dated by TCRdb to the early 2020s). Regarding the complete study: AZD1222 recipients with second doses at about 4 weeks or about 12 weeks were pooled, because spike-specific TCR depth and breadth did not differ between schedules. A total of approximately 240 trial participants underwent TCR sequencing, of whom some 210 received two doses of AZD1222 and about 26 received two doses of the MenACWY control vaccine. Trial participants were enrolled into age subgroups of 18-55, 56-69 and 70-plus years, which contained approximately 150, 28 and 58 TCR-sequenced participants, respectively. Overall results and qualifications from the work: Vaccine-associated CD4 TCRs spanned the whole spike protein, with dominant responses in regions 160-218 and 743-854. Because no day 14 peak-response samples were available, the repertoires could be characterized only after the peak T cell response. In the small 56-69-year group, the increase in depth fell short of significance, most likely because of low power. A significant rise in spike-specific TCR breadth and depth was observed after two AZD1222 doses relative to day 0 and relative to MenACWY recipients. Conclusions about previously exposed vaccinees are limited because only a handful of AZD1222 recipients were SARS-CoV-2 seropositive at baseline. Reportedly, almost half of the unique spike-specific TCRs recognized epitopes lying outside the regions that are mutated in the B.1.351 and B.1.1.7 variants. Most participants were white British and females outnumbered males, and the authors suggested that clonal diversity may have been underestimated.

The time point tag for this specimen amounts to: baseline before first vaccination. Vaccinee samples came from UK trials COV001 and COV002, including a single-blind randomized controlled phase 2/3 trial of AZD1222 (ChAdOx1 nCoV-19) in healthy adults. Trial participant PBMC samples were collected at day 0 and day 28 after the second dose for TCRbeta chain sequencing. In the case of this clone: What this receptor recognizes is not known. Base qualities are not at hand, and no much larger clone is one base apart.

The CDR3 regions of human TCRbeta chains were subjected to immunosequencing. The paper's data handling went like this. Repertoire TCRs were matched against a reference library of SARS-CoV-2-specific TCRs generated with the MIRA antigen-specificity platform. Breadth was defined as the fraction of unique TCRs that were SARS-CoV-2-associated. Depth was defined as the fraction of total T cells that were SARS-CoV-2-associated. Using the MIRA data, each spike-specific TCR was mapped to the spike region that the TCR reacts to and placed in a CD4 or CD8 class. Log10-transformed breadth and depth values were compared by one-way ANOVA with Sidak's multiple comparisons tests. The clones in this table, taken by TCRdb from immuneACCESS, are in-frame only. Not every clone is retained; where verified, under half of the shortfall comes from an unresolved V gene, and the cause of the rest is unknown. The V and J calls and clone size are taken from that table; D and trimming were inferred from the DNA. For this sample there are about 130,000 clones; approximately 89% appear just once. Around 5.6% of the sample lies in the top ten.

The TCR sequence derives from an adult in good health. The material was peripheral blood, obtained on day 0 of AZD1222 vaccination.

The CDR3 corresponds to CASRDRRETQYF. The nucleotide sequence reads as follows: TGTGCCAGTAGAGACAGGAGAGAGACCCAGTACTTC. This chain is built from TRBV19 and TRBJ2-5; matching of 6 bases hints at TRBD1 as the D gene. Measured from the cysteine to the phenylalanine, the CDR3 is 12 residues long. Just CDR3 DNA is preserved here, 36 bases in frame from base 1. The V and J ends are trimmed by 6 bases and 4 bases, leaving 9 bases between them. The germline V gene (reference sequence) supplies CDR1 LNHDA and CDR2 SQIVND. With the portions outside the CDR3 filled from the reference TRBV19 and TRBJ2-5 genes, the complete variable region becomes DGGITQSPKYLFRKEGQNVTLSCEQNLNHDAMYWYRQDPGQGLRLIYYSQIVNDFQKGDIAEGYSVSREKKESFPLTVTSAQKNPTAFYLCASRDRRETQYFGPGTRLLVL.